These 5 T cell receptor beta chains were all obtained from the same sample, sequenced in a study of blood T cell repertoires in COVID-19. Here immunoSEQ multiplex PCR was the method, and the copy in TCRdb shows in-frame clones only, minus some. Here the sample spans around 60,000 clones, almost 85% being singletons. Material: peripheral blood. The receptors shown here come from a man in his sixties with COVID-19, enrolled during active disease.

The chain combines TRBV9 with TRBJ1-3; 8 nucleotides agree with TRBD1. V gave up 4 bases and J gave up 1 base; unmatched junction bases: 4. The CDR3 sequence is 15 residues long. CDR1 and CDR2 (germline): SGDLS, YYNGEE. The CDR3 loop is CASSTRTGSGNTIYF. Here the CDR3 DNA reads TGTGCCAGCAGCACGAGGACAGGGTCTGGAAACACCATATATTTT. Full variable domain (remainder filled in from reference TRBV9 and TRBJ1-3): DSGVTQTPKHLITATGQRVTLRCSPRSGDLSVYWYQQSLDQGLQFLIQYYNGEERAKGNILERFSAQQFPDLHSELNLSSLELGDSALYFCASSTRTGSGNTIYFGEGSWLTVV.

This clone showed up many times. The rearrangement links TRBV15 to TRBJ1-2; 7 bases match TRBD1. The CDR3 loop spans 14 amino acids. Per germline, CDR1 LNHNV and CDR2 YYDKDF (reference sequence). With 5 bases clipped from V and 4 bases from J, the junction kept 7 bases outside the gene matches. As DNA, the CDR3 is TGTGCCACCAGCGGGAACAGGGGTGGCTATGGCTACACCTTC. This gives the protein CATSGNRGGYGYTF.

Here the CDR3 reads CASSQTGDLDPFF. The CDR3 region has the DNA TGTGCCAGCAGTCAGACAGGCGACCTTGATCCTTTCTTT. The chain combines TRBV6-5 with TRBJ1-1, with a possible D match to TRBD1 (6 bases). CDR1 is MNHEY, CDR2 SVGAGI, per germline. The CDR3 has 13 residues. V lost 5 bases and J lost 12, with 19 bases in between.

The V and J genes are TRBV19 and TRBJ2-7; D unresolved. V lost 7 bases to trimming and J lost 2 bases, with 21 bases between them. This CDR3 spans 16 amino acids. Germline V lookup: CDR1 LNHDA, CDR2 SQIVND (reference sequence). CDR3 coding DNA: TGTGCCAGTAATAGAGCCTACAGCTCAATTACCTACGAGCAGTACTTC. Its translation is CASNRAYSSITYEQYF. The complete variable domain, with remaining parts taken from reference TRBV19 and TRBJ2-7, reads DGGITQSPKYLFRKEGQNVTLSCEQNLNHDAMYWYRQDPGQGLRLIYYSQIVNDFQKGDIAEGYSVSREKKESFPLTVTSAQKNPTAFYLCASNRAYSSITYEQYFGPGTRLTVT.

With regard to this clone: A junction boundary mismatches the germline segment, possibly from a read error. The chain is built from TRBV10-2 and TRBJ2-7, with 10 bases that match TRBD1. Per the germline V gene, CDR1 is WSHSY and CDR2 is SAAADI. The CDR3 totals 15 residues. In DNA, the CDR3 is TGCGCCAGCAGTGAAGGGACAGGGGCCTCCTACGGGCAGTACTTC. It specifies CASSEGTGASYGQYF.